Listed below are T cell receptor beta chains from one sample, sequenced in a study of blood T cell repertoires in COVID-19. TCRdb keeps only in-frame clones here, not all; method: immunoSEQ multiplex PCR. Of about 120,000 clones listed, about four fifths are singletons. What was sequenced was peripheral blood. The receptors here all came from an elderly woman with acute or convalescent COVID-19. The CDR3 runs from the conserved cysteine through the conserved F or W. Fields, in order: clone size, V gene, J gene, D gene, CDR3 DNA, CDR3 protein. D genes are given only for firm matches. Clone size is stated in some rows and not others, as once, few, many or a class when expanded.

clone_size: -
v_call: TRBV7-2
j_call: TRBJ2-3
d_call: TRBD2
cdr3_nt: TGTGCCAGCAGCTTAGGGGCTAGCGGGGGGGAAAGCACAGATACGCAGTATTTT
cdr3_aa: CASSLGASGGESTDTQYF

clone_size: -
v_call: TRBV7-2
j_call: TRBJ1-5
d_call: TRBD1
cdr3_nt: TGTGCCAGCACCCTCCTGACAGGGGTGAATCAGCCCCAGCATTTT
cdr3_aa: CASTLLTGVNQPQHF

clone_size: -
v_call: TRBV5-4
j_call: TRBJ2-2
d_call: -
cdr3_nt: TGTGCCAGCAGCTCTTTGACGGGAGCGAACACCGGGGAGCTGTTTTTT
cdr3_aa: CASSSLTGANTGELFF

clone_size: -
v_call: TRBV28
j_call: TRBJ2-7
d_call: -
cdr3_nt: TGTGCCAGCAGTTTCGGGGGGCGCGTGCAGTACTTC
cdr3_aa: CASSFGGRVQYF

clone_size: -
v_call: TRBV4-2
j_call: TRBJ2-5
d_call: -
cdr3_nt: TGTGCCAGCAGCCAAGATCGGGGAGAGACCCAGTACTTC
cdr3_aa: CASSQDRGETQYF

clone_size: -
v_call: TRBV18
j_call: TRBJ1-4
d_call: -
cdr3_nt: TGTGCCAGCCAGACCAGAGGTGGAGAGAAACTGTTTTTT
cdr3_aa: CASQTRGGEKLFF

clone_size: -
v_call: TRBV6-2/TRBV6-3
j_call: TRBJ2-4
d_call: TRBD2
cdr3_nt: TGTGCCAGCAGTCCAGCGGGATCCAAAAACATTCAGTACTTC
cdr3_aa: CASSPAGSKNIQYF

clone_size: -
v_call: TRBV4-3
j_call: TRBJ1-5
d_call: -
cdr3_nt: TGCGCCAGCAGCCAAGAGATGAGCCAGCCCCAGCATTTT
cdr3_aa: CASSQEMSQPQHF

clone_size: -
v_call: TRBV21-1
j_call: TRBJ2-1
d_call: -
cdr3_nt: TGTGCCAGCAGCAAAGTTCGAATCGGGCAGTTCTTC
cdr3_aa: CASSKVRIGQFF

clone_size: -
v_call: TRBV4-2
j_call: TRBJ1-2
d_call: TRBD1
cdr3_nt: TGTGCCAGCAGCCAACGTCCGGGACAGTTCTATGGCTACACCTTC
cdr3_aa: CASSQRPGQFYGYTF

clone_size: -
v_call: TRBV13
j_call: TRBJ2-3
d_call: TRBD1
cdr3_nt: TGTGCCAGCAGCCAAGGGACAGGGGGCGGCGATACGCAGTATTTT
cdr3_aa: CASSQGTGGGDTQYF

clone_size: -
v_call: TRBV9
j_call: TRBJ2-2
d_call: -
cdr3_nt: TGTGCCAGCAGCGTAGCTGGGGGCGGCTCAACCGGGGAGCTGTTTTTT
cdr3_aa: CASSVAGGGSTGELFF

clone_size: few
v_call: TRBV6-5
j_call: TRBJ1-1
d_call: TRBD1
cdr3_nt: TGTGCCAGCAGAGACAGGGGGTCGACTGAAGCTTTCTTT
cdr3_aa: CASRDRGSTEAFF

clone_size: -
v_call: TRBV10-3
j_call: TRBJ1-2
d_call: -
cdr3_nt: TGTGCCATCAGTGACAGGGGCTATGGCTACACCTTC
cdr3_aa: CAISDRGYGYTF

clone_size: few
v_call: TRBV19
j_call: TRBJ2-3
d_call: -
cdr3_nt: TGTGCCAGTGAGGCGACCGGAACCGATACGCAGTATTTT
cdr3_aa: CASEATGTDTQYF

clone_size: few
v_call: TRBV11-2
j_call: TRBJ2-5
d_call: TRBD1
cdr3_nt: TGTGCCAGCAGCCGACAGGGGGCATCAGAGACCCAGTACTTC
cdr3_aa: CASSRQGASETQYF

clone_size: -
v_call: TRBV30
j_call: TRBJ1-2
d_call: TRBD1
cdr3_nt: TGTGCCTGGAGTACTACAGGGGCGGGTGGCTACACCTTC
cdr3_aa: CAWSTTGAGGYTF

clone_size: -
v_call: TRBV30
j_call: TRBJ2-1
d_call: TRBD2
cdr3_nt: TGTGCCTGGAGGCACCAAGGGCTAGCGGCGGGAGCTTACAATGAGCAGTTCTTC
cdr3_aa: CAWRHQGLAAGAYNEQFF

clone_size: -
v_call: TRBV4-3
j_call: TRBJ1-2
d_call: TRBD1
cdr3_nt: TGCGCCAGCAGCCAAGCAGGGGGTGGCTATGGCTACACCTTC
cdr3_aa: CASSQAGGGYGYTF

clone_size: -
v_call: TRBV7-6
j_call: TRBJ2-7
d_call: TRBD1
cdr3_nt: TGTGCCAGCAGCTTAGCCGGGACAGAATACTACGAGCAGTACTTC
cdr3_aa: CASSLAGTEYYEQYF

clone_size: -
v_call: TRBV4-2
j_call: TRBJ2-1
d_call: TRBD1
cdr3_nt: TGTGCCAGCAGCCAACTCGCGACAGGGGGATACAATGAGCAGTTCTTC
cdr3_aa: CASSQLATGGYNEQFF

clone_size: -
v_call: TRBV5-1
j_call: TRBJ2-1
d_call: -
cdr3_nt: TGCGCCAGCAGCGTTCTAAATGAGCAGTTCTTC
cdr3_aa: CASSVLNEQFF

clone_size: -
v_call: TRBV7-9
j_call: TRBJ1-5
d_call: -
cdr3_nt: TGTGCCAGCAGCTTGGGGGGGGGTAATCAGCCCCAGCATTTT
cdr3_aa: CASSLGGGNQPQHF

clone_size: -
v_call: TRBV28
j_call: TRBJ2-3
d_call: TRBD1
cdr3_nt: TGTGCCAGCAGTGAGGCGGGACAGGGAACAGATACGCAGTATTTT
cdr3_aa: CASSEAGQGTDTQYF

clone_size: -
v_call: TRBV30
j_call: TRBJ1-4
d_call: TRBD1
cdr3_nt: TGTGCCTGGAGTGCGGGACAGGGGGCGAGTGAAAAACTGTTTTTT
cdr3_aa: CAWSAGQGASEKLFF

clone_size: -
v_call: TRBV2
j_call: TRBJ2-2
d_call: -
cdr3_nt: TGTGCCAGCAGGGAGTCGAACACCGGGGAGCTGTTTTTT
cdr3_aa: CASRESNTGELFF

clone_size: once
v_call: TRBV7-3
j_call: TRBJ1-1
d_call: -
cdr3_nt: TGTGCCAGCAGCTTAATGGGAGTCACTGAAGCTTTCTTT
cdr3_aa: CASSLMGVTEAFF

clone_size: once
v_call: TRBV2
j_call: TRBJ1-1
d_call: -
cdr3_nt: TGTGCCAGCCGTTTTGGACAGCCGAACACTGAAGCTTTCTTT
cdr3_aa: CASRFGQPNTEAFF

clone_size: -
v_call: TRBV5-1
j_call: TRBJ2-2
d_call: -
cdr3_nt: TGCGCCAGCAGCTATTCGGTAGCCGGGGAGCTGTTTTTT
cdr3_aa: CASSYSVAGELFF

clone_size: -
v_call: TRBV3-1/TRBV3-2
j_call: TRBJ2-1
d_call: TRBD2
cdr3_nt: TGTGCCAGCAGCCAAGATTTCGCTAGCGGGGTTCTCAAGCAGTTCTTC
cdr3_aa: CASSQDFASGVLKQFF

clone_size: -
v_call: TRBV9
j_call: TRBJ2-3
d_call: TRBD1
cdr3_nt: TGTGCCAGCAGCGTAGGGGTTTTCGGGACAGGGGAGGACACAGATACGCAGTATTTT
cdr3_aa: CASSVGVFGTGEDTDTQYF

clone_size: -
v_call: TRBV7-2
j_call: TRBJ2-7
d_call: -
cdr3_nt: TGTGCCAGCAGCCCTAACTCCTACGAGCAGTACTTC
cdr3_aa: CASSPNSYEQYF

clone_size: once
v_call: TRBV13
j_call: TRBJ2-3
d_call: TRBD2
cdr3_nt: TGTGCCAGCAGCTTTGGGGGAGCGGGGGGCCGGGAAGATACGCAGTATTTT
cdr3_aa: CASSFGGAGGREDTQYF

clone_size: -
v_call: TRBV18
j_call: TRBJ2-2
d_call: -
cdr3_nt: TGTGCCAGCTCACCACCGACTAGTAACACCGGGGAGCTGTTTTTT
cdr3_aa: CASSPPTSNTGELFF

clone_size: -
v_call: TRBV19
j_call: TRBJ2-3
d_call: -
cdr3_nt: TGTGCCAGCAACTCGAACTTTGCCACAGATACGCAGTATTTT
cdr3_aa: CASNSNFATDTQYF

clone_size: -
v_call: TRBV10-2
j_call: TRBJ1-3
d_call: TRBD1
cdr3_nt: TGCGCCAGCAACACAGGGGGGACTGGAAACACCATATATTTT
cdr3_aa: CASNTGGTGNTIYF

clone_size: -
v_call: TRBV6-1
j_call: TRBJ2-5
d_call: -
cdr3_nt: TGTGCCAGCAGTGAAATTGGGGACATCCAAGAGACCCAGTACTTC
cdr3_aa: CASSEIGDIQETQYF

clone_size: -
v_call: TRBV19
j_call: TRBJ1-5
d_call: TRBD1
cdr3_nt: TGTGCCAGCGAATCCGGGACAGGGGGTTTGTATCGAGTTCAGCCCCAGCATTTT
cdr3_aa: CASESGTGGLYRVQPQHF

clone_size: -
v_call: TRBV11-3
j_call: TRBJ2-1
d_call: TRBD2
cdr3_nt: TGTGCCAGCAGCCTTAGCGGGAATTACAATGAGCAGTTCTTC
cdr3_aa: CASSLSGNYNEQFF

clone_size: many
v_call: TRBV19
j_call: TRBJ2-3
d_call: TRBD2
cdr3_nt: TGTGCCAGTAGTACGTGGGGGGGGGCGCAGTATTTT
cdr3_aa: CASSTWGGAQYF

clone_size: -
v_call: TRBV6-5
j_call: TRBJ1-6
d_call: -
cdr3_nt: TGTGCCAGCAATAGAGGGAACGAAAATTCACCCCTCCACTTT
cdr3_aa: CASNRGNENSPLHF

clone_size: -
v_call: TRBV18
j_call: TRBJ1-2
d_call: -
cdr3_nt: TGTGCCAGCTCTGACACAGGTGAATATGGCTACACCTTC
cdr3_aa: CASSDTGEYGYTF